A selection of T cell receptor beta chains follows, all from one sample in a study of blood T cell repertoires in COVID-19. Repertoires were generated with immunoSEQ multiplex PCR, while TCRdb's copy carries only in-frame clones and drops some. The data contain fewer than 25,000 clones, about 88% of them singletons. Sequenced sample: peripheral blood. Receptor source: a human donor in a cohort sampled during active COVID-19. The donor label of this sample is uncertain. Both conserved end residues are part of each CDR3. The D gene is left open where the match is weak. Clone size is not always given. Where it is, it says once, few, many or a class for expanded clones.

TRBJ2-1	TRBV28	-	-	CASSLERLEQFF	TGTGCCAGCAGTTTAGAGCGGCTGGAGCAGTTCTTC
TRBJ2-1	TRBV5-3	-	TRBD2	CARSWGGAGVGNEQFF	TGTGCCAGAAGCTGGGGAGGTGCGGGAGTGGGGAATGAGCAGTTCTTC
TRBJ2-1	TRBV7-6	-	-	CASSLSVGEQFF	TGTGCCAGCAGCTTATCGGTGGGCGAGCAGTTCTTC
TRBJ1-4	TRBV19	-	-	CASSSTGTAYEKLFF	TGTGCCAGTAGTTCAACCGGGACTGCTTATGAAAAACTGTTTTTT
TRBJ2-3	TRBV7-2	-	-	CASSPSAGRTDTQYF	TGTGCCAGCAGCCCCTCCGCGGGTCGCACAGATACGCAGTATTTT
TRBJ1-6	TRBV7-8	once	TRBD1	CASSFQGQHNSPLHF	TGTGCCAGCAGCTTCCAGGGACAGCATAATTCACCCCTCCACTTT
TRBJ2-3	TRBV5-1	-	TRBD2	CASSAGLAESTDTQYF	TGCGCCAGCAGCGCCGGACTAGCGGAGAGCACAGATACGCAGTATTTT
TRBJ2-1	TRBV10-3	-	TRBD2	CAIKTSGRGEQFF	TGTGCCATCAAGACTAGCGGGAGGGGGGAGCAGTTCTTC
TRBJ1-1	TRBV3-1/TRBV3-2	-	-	CASSSRPVIELGTEAFF	TGTGCCAGCAGCTCCAGGCCTGTTATCGAGTTAGGCACTGAAGCTTTCTTT
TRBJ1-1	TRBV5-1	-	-	CASSPGSRGDTEAFF	TGCGCCAGCAGCCCAGGATCACGGGGGGACACTGAAGCTTTCTTT
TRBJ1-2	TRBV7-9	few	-	CASSPAALRRDGYTF	TGTGCCAGCAGCCCGGCGGCCCTAAGGCGAGATGGCTACACCTTC
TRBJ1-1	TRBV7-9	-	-	CATAGPQGVWGTEAFF	TGTGCCACTGCTGGGCCCCAGGGTGTGTGGGGCACTGAAGCTTTCTTT
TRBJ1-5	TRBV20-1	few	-	CSASVPGDQPQHF	TGCAGTGCTAGTGTTCCTGGAGATCAGCCCCAGCATTTT
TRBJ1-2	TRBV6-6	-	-	CASSIPHRVANYGYTF	TGTGCCAGCAGTATCCCGCATCGGGTCGCTAACTATGGCTACACCTTC
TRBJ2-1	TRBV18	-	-	CASSPEASEQFF	TGTGCCAGCTCACCAGAGGCTAGCGAGCAGTTCTTC
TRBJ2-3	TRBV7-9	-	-	CASSFRERQADTQYF	TGTGCCAGCAGCTTCCGGGAGCGGCAGGCAGATACGCAGTATTTT
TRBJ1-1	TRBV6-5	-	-	CASSYKGTLNTEAFF	TGTGCCAGCAGTTACAAAGGGACACTGAACACTGAAGCTTTCTTT
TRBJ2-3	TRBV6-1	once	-	CASSEATSLGTDTQYF	TGTGCCAGCAGTGAAGCAACTTCTCTAGGCACAGATACGCAGTATTTT
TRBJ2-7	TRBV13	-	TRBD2	CASSSRTSATYEQYF	TGTGCCAGCAGCTCGCGGACTAGCGCAACCTACGAGCAGTACTTC
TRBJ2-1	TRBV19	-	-	CASKRRSYNEQFF	TGTGCCAGTAAGAGGCGGTCCTACAATGAGCAGTTCTTC
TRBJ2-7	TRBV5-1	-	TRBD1	CASSIGTGSSEQYF	TGCGCCAGCAGCATCGGGACAGGGTCCAGCGAGCAGTACTTC
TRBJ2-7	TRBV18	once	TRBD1	CASSPTGEVSYEQYF	TGTGCCAGCTCACCGACAGGGGAAGTTTCCTACGAGCAGTACTTC
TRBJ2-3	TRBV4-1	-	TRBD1	CASSQEKGQTSTDTQYF	TGCGCCAGCAGCCAAGAAAAGGGACAGACTAGCACAGATACGCAGTATTTT
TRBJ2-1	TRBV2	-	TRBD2	CASSETSGRRGEQFF	TGTGCCAGCAGTGAGACTAGCGGGAGGAGGGGTGAGCAGTTCTTC